These 16 T cell receptor beta chains came from one sample sequenced in a study of blood T cell repertoires in COVID-19. Only in-frame clones appear in the TCRdb table, and some are missing; sequencing was by immunoSEQ multiplex PCR. The table includes around 250,000 clones, 65% to 85% detected once. The sequenced sample was peripheral blood. The receptor source for this set is a woman aged 40 to 55 who had recovered from COVID-19.

The rearrangement joins TRBV12-3 or TRBV12-4 to TRBJ2-1; a weak D match, TRBD2 (5 bases). V shed 5 bases and J shed 8 bases, with 7 bases lying between them. The CDR3 is 11 residues long. For the CDR3, the DNA is TGTGCCAGCAGTATGGGAGATGAGCAGTTCTTC. Its translation is CASSMGDEQFF.

This clone was seen once. The V call is TRBV29-1, the J call TRBJ2-3; 10 bases agree with TRBD2. This CDR3 is 14 amino acids long. The ends lost 7 bases at V and 4 bases at J; junction bases unmatched: 8. Germline loops: CDR1 SQVTM, CDR2 ANQGSEA. CDR3 in amino acids: CSDRTGTSADTQYF. In DNA, the CDR3 is TGCAGCGACAGAACCGGGACTAGCGCAGATACGCAGTATTTT.

The CDR3 region is CAISHSVVFGAFF. For the CDR3, the DNA is TGTGCCATCAGCCACAGTGTTGTCTTCGGAGCTTTCTTT. The chain joins TRBV10-3 to TRBJ1-1; D remains ambiguous. This CDR3 contains 13 residues. V lost 6 bases and J lost 10, with 18 bases in between. Germline V gene lookup returns CDR1 ENHRY and CDR2 SYGVKD.

The chain joins TRBV28 to TRBJ1-1; a possible D gene is TRBD1 (5 bases). The V end was cut by 6 bases, the J end by 4 bases, with 18 bases between. Per germline, CDR1 MDHEN and CDR2 SYDVKM. The CDR3 covers 15 residues. CDR3 bases: TGTGCCAGCAGATCAAGCATGACAGTACCCACTGAAGCTTTCTTT. It translates to CASRSSMTVPTEAFF.

This clone was found a few times. The rearrangement links TRBV9 to TRBJ2-7; 7 bases are a match to TRBD2. J gave up 3 bases and V 0 bases, and 3 bases lay outside the gene matches. The CDR3 has 14 amino acids. CDR1 is SGDLS and CDR2 is YYNGEE in the germline V gene. This CDR3 is CASSVATGGYEQYF. For the CDR3, the DNA is TGTGCCAGCAGCGTAGCTACGGGAGGCTACGAGCAGTACTTC. The variable domain in full, with the rest retrieved from reference TRBV9 and TRBJ2-7, is DSGVTQTPKHLITATGQRVTLRCSPRSGDLSVYWYQQSLDQGLQFLIQYYNGEERAKGNILERFSAQQFPDLHSELNLSSLELGDSALYFCASSVATGGYEQYFGPGTRLTVT.

The rearrangement links TRBV9 to TRBJ1-2; D perhaps matches TRBD1 (6 bases). The V gene's germline CDR1 is SGDLS and CDR2 YYNGEE. The CDR3 consists of 16 residues. V was clipped by 2 bases and J by 4 bases, with 18 bases between them. The CDR3 here is CASSVGPGDNGYGYTF. CDR3 bases: TGTGCCAGCAGCGTCGGACCTGGGGACAACGGCTATGGCTACACCTTC.

The chain uses TRBV30 and TRBJ2-5, with 8 bases lining up with TRBD1. Trimming took 3 bases from V and 1 from J; bases not matched to a gene: 4. The germline CDR1 and CDR2 sequences are GTSNPN and SVGIG (reference sequence). This CDR3 region has 14 residues. The CDR3 loop is CAWSPGQGQETQYF. CDR3 nucleotide sequence: TGTGCCTGGAGCCCAGGACAGGGCCAAGAGACCCAGTACTTC.

This chain links TRBV28 with TRBJ2-3; D remains unclear. CDR3 size: 13 residues. Trimming stripped 3 bases from V and 1 base from J, with 5 bases between. CDR1 MDHEN and CDR2 SYDVKM come from the germline V gene. CDR3 sequence (DNA): TGTGCCAGCAGTTTTTCGGGCACAGATACGCAGTATTTT. Protein product: CASSFSGTDTQYF. Drawing the rest from reference TRBV28 and TRBJ2-3, the complete variable domain is DVKVTQSSRYLVKRTGEKVFLECVQDMDHENMFWYRQDPGLGLRLIYFSYDVKMKEKGDIPEGYSVSREKKERFSLILESASTNQTSMYLCASSFSGTDTQYFGPGTRLTVL.

The CDR3 spells CASSDFDEEFYGYTF. DNA of the CDR3: TGTGCCAGCAGTGACTTTGACGAGGAATTCTATGGCTACACCTTC. This chain links TRBV2 with TRBJ1-2, with D hard to call. There are 15 residues in the CDR3. The V and J ends lost 3 bases and 4 bases respectively, with 15 bases between them. CDR1 SNHLY and CDR2 FYNNEI come from the germline V gene.

The chain combines TRBV28 with TRBJ1-3; D uncertain. The CDR3 runs to 14 residues. Germline CDR1 is MDHEN and CDR2 is SYDVKM. V lost 3 bases and J 2 bases, leaving 8 bases between the germline ends. CDR3 nucleotide sequence: TGTGCCAGCAGTTTCGAGACACCTGGAAACACCATATATTTT. Amino acid sequence: CASSFETPGNTIYF.

The V gene is TRBV3-1 (or the pseudogene TRBV3-2), the J gene TRBJ1-3; a possible D gene is TRBD1 (5 bases). Trimming pared 4 bases from V and 2 bases from J, leaving 6 bases between. The CDR3 covers 13 residues. Germline CDR1 and CDR2: LGHDT and YNNKEL (reference sequence). The CDR3 region is CASSLGPGNTIYF. The CDR3 nucleotides read TGTGCCAGCAGCCTGGGGCCTGGAAACACCATATATTTT.

There are a few counts of this clone. The rearrangement links TRBV5-1 to TRBJ1-4; D gene uncertain. Deletions cut 2 bases from V and 6 bases from J, with 8 bases between. CDR3 length: 13 residues. Germline V gives CDR1 SGHRS, CDR2 YFSETQ. DNA of the CDR3: TGCGCCAGCAGCTTTGGCCGGGATGAAAAACTGTTTTTT. Amino acid sequence: CASSFGRDEKLFF.

The chain is built from TRBV3-1 (or the pseudogene TRBV3-2) and TRBJ2-3; D is possibly TRBD1 (5 bases). This CDR3 comprises 13 residues. V dropped 2 bases and J dropped 4 bases, with 7 bases sitting between them. CDR1 is LGHDT and CDR2 is YNNKEL in the germline V gene (reference sequence). The CDR3 bases are TGTGCCAGCAGCCAAACGACAGCAGATACGCAGTATTTT. Translation: CASSQTTADTQYF.

This sequence joins TRBV9 and TRBJ1-3; no clear D. Germline V gene data show CDR1 as SGDLS and CDR2 as YYNGEE. The CDR3 length is 14 residues. The V gene lost 0 bases and the J gene lost 4 bases, with 8 bases spanning the gap. The CDR3 DNA reads as TGTGCCAGCAGCGTAGCTACGTCAGGAAACACCATATATTTT. This encodes CASSVATSGNTIYF.

The sample holds a few counts of this clone. The rearrangement uses TRBV7-6 and TRBJ1-6; 9 bases line up with TRBD1. The germline CDR1 and CDR2 sequences are SGHVS and FNYEAQ. The CDR3 extends over 15 amino acids. Trimming at V came to 5 bases and at J to 9 bases, leaving 8 bases not matched to a gene. The CDR3 is CASSGGTGRGSPLHF. As DNA, the CDR3 is TGTGCCAGCAGCGGAGGGACAGGGCGAGGTTCACCCCTCCACTTT. Based on the CDR3 plus reference TRBV7-6 and TRBJ1-6, the full variable domain is GAGVSQSPRYKVTKRGQDVALRCDPISGHVSLYWYRQALGQGPEFLTYFNYEAQQDKSGLPNDRFSAERPEGSISTLTIQRTEQRDSAMYRCASSGGTGRGSPLHFGNGTRLTVT.

This clone turned up a few times. The chain is built from TRBV28 and TRBJ1-2, with D unresolved. CDR1 is MDHEN and CDR2 is SYDVKM in the germline V gene. V lost 2 bases to trimming and J lost 5 bases, with 12 bases between them. The CDR3 is made up of 14 amino acids. The CDR3: CASSLGGSSYGYTF. The CDR3 DNA reads as TGTGCCAGCAGTTTAGGTGGCAGTTCGTATGGCTACACCTTC.